Listed below are T cell receptor beta chains from one sample, sequenced in a study of cytomegalovirus exposure and HLA in healthy donors. Some clones are missing from TCRdb's copy, which holds only in-frame ones; the method was immunoSEQ multiplex PCR. The profile shows under 200,000 clones, around 84% of them singletons. What was sequenced was PBMCs. The receptors were gathered from a man younger than 35 in good health and CMV-seronegative. The conserved cysteine and the conserved F or W are not part of the CDR3 here. Each record gives: J gene, V gene, CDR3 protein.

J gene: TRBJ2-7; V gene: TRBV5-4; CDR3 protein: ASSLEPSGMDEQY
J gene: TRBJ1-2; V gene: TRBV9; CDR3 protein: ASSVGAASDTYGYT
J gene: TRBJ1-1; V gene: TRBV29-1; CDR3 protein: SVEPRGETEAF
J gene: TRBJ1-4; V gene: TRBV7-3; CDR3 protein: ASSPGGDPNEKLF
J gene: TRBJ1-6; V gene: TRBV27; CDR3 protein: ASSLLGQGGSPLH
J gene: TRBJ2-1; V gene: TRBV5-1; CDR3 protein: ASSSGTQGILEQF
J gene: TRBJ1-6; V gene: TRBV19; CDR3 protein: ASKWRQGNSPLH
J gene: TRBJ1-4; V gene: TRBV19; CDR3 protein: ASIGAGTGIEKLF
J gene: TRBJ2-7; V gene: TRBV7-9; CDR3 protein: ASSQTARVGRGEQY
J gene: TRBJ2-1; V gene: TRBV5-1; CDR3 protein: ASSISGRADNEQF
J gene: TRBJ2-3; V gene: TRBV5-1; CDR3 protein: ASSLAIDTQY
J gene: TRBJ2-2; V gene: TRBV7-3; CDR3 protein: ASSIKNRANTGELF
J gene: TRBJ1-1; V gene: TRBV19; CDR3 protein: ASSAEDTEAF
J gene: TRBJ1-5; V gene: TRBV10-1; CDR3 protein: ARGGVSHQPQH
J gene: TRBJ2-7; V gene: TRBV5-8; CDR3 protein: ASSFVDSYEQY
J gene: TRBJ2-1; V gene: TRBV7-3; CDR3 protein: ASSLNGPNNEQF
J gene: TRBJ2-2; V gene: TRBV19; CDR3 protein: ASISGTGELL
J gene: TRBJ1-1; V gene: TRBV5-1; CDR3 protein: ASSLQGGGTEAF
J gene: TRBJ2-7; V gene: TRBV15; CDR3 protein: ATSRDLAYEQY
J gene: TRBJ2-5; V gene: TRBV13; CDR3 protein: ASSIGQGEETQY
J gene: TRBJ2-7; V gene: TRBV28; CDR3 protein: ASSLILEQY
J gene: TRBJ1-1; V gene: TRBV7-9; CDR3 protein: ASSSLGASEAF
J gene: TRBJ2-7; V gene: TRBV5-3; CDR3 protein: ARSPARQGVNEQY
J gene: TRBJ1-4; V gene: TRBV6-5; CDR3 protein: ASSYSKSGLGELF
J gene: TRBJ2-7; V gene: TRBV28; CDR3 protein: ASSYLGGYEQY
J gene: TRBJ2-5; V gene: TRBV30; CDR3 protein: AWSVDREMETQY
J gene: TRBJ2-3; V gene: TRBV9; CDR3 protein: ASSVGWGGPSADTQY
J gene: TRBJ1-5; V gene: TRBV4-1; CDR3 protein: ASSPGQFNSNQPQH
J gene: TRBJ1-1; V gene: TRBV5-1; CDR3 protein: ASSSLGQGAEAF
J gene: TRBJ2-2; V gene: TRBV4-2; CDR3 protein: ASSPGLAGSTGELF
J gene: TRBJ1-2; V gene: TRBV9; CDR3 protein: ASSVGLTRYGYT
J gene: TRBJ2-7; V gene: TRBV4-1; CDR3 protein: ASSPPDSSSYEQY
J gene: TRBJ1-4; V gene: TRBV6-6; CDR3 protein: ASSSVQGRKEKLF
J gene: TRBJ2-7; V gene: TRBV30; CDR3 protein: AWSPTGGWYEQY
J gene: TRBJ2-7; V gene: TRBV27; CDR3 protein: ASSRDNPGSYEQY
J gene: TRBJ2-1; V gene: TRBV6-6; CDR3 protein: AGSVESVQEQF
J gene: TRBJ2-7; V gene: TRBV2; CDR3 protein: ASSDLGQFKTPTYEQY
J gene: TRBJ2-2; V gene: TRBV4-1; CDR3 protein: ASSQESLPINTGELF
J gene: -; V gene: TRBV7-9; CDR3 protein: ASSSDRGRYERYEQY
J gene: TRBJ2-7; V gene: TRBV18; CDR3 protein: ASSLYRERYNEQY
J gene: TRBJ2-7; V gene: TRBV7-8; CDR3 protein: ASSSTSTSGTYEQY
J gene: TRBJ1-1; V gene: TRBV28; CDR3 protein: AAGTEAF
J gene: TRBJ1-4; V gene: TRBV27; CDR3 protein: ASETGFNEKLF
J gene: TRBJ1-2; V gene: TRBV14; CDR3 protein: ASSQGPLPSGPYNYGYT
J gene: TRBJ2-5; V gene: TRBV19; CDR3 protein: ASSGQGRETQY
J gene: TRBJ2-5; V gene: TRBV5-1; CDR3 protein: ASRRTGGGEETQY